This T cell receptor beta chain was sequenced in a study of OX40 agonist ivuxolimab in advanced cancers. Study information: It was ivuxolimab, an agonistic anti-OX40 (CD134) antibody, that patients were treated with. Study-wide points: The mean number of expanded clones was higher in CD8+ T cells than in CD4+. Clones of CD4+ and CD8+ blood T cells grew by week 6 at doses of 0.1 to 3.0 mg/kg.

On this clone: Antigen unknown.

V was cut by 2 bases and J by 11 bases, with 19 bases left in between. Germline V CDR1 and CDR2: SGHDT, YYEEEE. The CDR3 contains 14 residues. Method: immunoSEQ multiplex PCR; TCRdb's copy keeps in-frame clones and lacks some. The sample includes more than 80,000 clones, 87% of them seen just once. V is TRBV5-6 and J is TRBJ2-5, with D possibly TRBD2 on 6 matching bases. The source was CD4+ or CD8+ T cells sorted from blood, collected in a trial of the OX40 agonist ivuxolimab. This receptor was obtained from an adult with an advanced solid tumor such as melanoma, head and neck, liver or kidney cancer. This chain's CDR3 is CASSLPGGAEEQYF. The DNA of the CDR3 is TGTGCCAGCAGCTTACCTGGCGGGGCGGAGGAGCAGTACTTC.